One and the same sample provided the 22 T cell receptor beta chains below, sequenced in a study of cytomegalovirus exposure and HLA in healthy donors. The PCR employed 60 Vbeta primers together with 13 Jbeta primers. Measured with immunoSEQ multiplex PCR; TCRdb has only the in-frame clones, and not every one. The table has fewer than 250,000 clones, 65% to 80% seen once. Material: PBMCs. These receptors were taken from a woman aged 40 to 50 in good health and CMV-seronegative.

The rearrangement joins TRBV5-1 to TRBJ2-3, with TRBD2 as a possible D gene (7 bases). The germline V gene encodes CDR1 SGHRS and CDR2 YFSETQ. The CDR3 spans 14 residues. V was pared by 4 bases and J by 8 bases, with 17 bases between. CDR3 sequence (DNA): TGCGCCAGCAGCCGAAGGGAGGGGGGAGGTACGCAGTATTTT. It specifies CASSRREGGGTQYF.

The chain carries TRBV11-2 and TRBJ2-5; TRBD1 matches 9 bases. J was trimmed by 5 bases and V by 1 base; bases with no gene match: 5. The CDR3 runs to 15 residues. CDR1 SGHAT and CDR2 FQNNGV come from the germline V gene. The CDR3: CASSLGTGGRETQYF. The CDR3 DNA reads TGTGCCAGCAGCTTAGGTACAGGGGGCCGGGAGACCCAGTACTTC.

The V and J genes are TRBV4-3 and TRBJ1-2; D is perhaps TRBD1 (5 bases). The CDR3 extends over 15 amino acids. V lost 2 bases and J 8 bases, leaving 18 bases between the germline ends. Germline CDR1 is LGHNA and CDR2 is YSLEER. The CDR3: CASSQKYERGNGYTF. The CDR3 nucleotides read TGCGCCAGCAGCCAAAAATACGAAAGGGGTAACGGCTACACCTTC.

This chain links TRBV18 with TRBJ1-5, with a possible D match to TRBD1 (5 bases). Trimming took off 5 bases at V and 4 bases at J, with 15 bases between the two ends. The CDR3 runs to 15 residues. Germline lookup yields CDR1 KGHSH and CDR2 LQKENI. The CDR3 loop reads CASSSGTGGNQPQHF. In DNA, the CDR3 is TGTGCCAGCTCAAGCGGGACGGGCGGGAATCAGCCCCAGCATTTT.

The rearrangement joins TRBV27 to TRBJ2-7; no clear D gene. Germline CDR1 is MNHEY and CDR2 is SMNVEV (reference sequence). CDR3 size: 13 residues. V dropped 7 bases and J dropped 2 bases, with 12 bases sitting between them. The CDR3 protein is CASTLGPTYEQYF. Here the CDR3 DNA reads TGTGCCAGCACCCTAGGCCCCACCTACGAGCAGTACTTC.

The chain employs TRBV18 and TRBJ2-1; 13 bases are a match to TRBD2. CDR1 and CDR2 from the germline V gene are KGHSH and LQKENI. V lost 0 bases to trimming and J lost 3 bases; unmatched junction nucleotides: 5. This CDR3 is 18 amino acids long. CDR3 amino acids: CASSPPGLAGDLYNEQFF. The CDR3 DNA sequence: TGTGCCAGCTCACCACCTGGACTAGCGGGAGATCTCTACAATGAGCAGTTCTTC.

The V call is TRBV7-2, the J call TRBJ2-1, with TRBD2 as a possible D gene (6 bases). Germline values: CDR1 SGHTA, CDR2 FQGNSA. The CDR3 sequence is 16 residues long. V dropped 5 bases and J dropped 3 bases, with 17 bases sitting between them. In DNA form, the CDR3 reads TGTGCCAGCAGCCTTTCAGTAGCGGCAAACTACAATGAGCAGTTCTTC. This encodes CASSLSVAANYNEQFF.

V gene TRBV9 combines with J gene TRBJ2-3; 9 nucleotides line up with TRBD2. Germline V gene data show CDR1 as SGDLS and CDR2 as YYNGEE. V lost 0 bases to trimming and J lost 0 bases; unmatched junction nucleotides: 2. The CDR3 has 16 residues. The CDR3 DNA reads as TGTGCCAGCAGCGTAGAGACTAGCGGAAGCACAGATACGCAGTATTTT. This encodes CASSVETSGSTDTQYF.

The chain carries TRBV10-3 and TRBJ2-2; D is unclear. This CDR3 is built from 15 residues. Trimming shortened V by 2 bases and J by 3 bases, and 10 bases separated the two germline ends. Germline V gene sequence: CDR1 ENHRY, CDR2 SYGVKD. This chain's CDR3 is CAISERLQHTGELFF. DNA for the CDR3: TGTGCCATCAGTGAGAGATTACAACACACCGGGGAGCTGTTTTTT.

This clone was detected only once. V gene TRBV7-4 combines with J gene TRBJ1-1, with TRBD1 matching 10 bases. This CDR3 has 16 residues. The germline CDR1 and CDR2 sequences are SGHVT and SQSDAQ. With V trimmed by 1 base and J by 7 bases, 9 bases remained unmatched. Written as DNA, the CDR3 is TGTGCCAGCAGCTTAGGGGTCGGGACAGGGGACCGTGAAGCTTTCTTT. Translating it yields CASSLGVGTGDREAFF. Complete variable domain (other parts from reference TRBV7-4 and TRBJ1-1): GAGVSQSPRYKVAKRGRDVALRCDSISGHVTLYWYRQTLGQGSEVLTYSQSDAQRDKSGRPSGRFSAERPERSVSTLKIQRTEQGDSAVYLCASSLGVGTGDREAFFGQGTRLTVV.

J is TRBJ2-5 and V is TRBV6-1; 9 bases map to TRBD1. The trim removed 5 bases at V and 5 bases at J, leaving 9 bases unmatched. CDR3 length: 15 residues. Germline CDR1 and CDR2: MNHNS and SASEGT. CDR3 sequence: CASSSGTGTGETQYF. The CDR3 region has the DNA TGTGCCAGCAGTTCCGGGACAGGGACGGGGGAGACCCAGTACTTC.

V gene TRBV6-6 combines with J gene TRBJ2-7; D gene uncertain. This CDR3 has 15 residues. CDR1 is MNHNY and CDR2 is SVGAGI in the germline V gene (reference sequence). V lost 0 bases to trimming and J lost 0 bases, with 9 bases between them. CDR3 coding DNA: TGTGCCAGCAGTTACTCGGCAGCTAGCTCCTACGAGCAGTACTTC. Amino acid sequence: CASSYSAASSYEQYF.

CDR3 in DNA: TGCGCCAGCAGCCAAGATGGGCCTAGCGGGGGCCGAGATACGCAGTATTTT. As protein: CASSQDGPSGGRDTQYF. V is TRBV4-1 and J is TRBJ2-3; 10 bases are shared with TRBD2. Germline lookup yields CDR1 MGHRA and CDR2 YSYEKL. The J segment lost 5 bases and the V segment lost 0 bases, leaving 8 bases of the junction unmatched. The CDR3 totals 17 residues.

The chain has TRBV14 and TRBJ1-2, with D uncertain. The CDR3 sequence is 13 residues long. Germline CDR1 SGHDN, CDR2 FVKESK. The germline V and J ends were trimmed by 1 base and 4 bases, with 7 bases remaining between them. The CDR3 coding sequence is TGTGCCAGCAGCCAAGTACCTACCTATGGCTACACCTTC. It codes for CASSQVPTYGYTF.

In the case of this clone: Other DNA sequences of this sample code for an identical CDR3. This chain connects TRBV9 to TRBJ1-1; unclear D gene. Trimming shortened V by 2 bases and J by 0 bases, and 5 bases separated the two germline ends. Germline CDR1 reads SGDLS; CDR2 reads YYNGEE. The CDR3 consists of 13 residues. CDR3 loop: CASSVSMNTEAFF. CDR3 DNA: TGTGCCAGCAGCGTTAGCATGAACACTGAAGCTTTCTTT.

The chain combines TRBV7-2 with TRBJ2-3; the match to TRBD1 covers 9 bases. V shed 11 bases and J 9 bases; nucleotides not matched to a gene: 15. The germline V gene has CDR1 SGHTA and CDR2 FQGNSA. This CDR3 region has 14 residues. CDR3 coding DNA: TGTGCCGGAACTAATAAAACAGGGGGCGGGACGCAGTATTTT. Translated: CAGTNKTGGGTQYF.

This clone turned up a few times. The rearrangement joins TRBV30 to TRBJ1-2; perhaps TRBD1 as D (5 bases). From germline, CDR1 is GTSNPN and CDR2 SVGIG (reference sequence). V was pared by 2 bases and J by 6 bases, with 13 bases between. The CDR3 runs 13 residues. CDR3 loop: CAWSIGEVDGYTF. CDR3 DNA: TGTGCCTGGAGTATAGGGGAAGTTGATGGCTACACCTTC.

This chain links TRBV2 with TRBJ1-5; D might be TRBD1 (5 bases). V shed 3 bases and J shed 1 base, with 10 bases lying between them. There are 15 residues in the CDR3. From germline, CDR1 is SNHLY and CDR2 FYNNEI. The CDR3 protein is CASSETVWSNQPQHF. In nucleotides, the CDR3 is TGTGCCAGCAGTGAGACAGTATGGAGCAATCAGCCCCAGCATTTT.

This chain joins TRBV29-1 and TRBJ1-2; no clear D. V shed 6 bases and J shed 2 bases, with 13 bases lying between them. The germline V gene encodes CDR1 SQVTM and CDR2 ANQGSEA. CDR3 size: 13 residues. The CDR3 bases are TGCAGCGTCCATGGTGAGCGGAACTATGGCTACACCTTC. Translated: CSVHGERNYGYTF.

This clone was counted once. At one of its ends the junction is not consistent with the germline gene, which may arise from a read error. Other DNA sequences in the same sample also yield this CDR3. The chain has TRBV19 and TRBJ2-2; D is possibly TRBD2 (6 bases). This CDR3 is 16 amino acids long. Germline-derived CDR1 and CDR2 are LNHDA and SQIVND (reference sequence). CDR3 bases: TGTGCCAGTAGTATATTGAGGGGAGGTTGGACCGGGGAGCTGTTCTTT. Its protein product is CASSILRGGWTGELFF.

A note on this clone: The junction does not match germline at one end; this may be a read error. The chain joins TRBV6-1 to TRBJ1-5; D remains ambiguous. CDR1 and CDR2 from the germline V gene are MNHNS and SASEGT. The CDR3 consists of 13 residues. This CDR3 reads CVSSTRSNQPQHF. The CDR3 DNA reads TGTGTCAGCAGCACGCGTAGCAATCAGCCCCAGCATTTT.

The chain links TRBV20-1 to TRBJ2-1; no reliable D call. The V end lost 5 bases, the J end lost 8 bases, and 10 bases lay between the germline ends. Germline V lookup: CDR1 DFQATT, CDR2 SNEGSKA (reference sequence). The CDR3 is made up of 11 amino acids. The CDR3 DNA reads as TGCAGTGCTGTTATAGATCATGAGCAGTTCTTC. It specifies CSAVIDHEQFF.